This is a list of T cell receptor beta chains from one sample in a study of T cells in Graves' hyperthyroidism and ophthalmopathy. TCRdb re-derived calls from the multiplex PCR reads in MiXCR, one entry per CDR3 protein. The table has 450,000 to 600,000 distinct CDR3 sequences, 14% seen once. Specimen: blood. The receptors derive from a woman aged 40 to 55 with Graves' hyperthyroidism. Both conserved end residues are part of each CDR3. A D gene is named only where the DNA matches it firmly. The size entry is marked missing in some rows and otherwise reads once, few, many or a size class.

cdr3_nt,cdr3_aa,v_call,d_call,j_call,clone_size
TGTGCCAGCAGCTCCGGACTAGCCGGGAACGAGCAGTACTTC,CASSSGLAGNEQYF,TRBV7-9,TRBD2,TRBJ2-7,few
TGTGCCCGAAGTGTCCAACCCTCTGGAAACACCATATATTTT,CARSVQPSGNTIYF,TRBV30,-,TRBJ1-3,many
TGTGCCAGCAGCTTGCCCCGGGACAGGGCTGGGGTTGCGGAGACCCAGTACTTC,CASSLPRDRAGVAETQYF,TRBV7-8,TRBD1,TRBJ2-5,many
TGTGCCAGCAGCTTTAGGGGCAACTTATTAGCGAACACCGGGGAGCTGTTTTTT,CASSFRGNLLANTGELFF,TRBV11-2,-,TRBJ2-2,few
TGTGCCAGCAGTTTAGTCTCGCTCGCGGGGCTGAACACTGAAGCTTTCTTT,CASSLVSLAGLNTEAFF,TRBV28,-,TRBJ1-1,many
TGTGCCAGCAGCTTCGGGACGCCGGTTCGCTATGGCTACACCTTC,CASSFGTPVRYGYTF,TRBV7-2,-,TRBJ1-2,many
TGCAGCGTTGAAGTTCGCGGTGAAGCTTTCTTT,CSVEVRGEAFF,TRBV29-1,-,TRBJ1-1,-
TGTGCCAGCAGTCTCGGCGGTGCCTTGGGGTACAATGAGCAGTTCTTC,CASSLGGALGYNEQFF,TRBV12-3/TRBV12-4,-,TRBJ2-1,many
TGTGCCAGCAGCACCTTAGCGGGAGGCGACTTGTACTACGAGCAGTACTTC,CASSTLAGGDLYYEQYF,TRBV7-2,TRBD2,TRBJ2-7,many
TGTGCCACCAGTGATGCCCCGAGACAGGGGGTAGATACGCAGTATTTT,CATSDAPRQGVDTQYF,TRBV24-1,TRBD1,TRBJ2-3,many
TGTGCCAGCAGCCGCACGGCGGGACGCACCGGGGAGCTGTTTTTT,CASSRTAGRTGELFF,TRBV12-3/TRBV12-4,-,TRBJ2-2,many